The 6 T cell receptor beta chains presented below share a single source sample, sequenced in a study of cytomegalovirus exposure and HLA in healthy donors. PCR was performed using 60 Vbeta and 13 Jbeta primers. This table comes from immunoSEQ multiplex PCR, and its TCRdb copy is limited to in-frame clones, with some not included. The repertoire holds some 150,000 clones, with about 83% as singletons. The sequenced sample was PBMCs. These TCRs come from a woman in her twenties or thirties in good health and CMV-seronegative.

This clone appeared once. The same CDR3 also results from other DNA sequences found in this sample. V is TRBV4-1 and J is TRBJ2-5; D unclear. The better agreement between TRBJ2-7 and the DNA end casts doubt on the J call. The CDR3 runs 11 residues. CDR1 and CDR2 from the germline V gene are MGHRA and YSYEKL. CDR3 loop: CASSSPYEQYF. In nucleotides, the CDR3 is TGCGCCAGCAGCTCGCCCTACGAGCAGTACTTC.

The chain couples TRBV30 to TRBJ2-5; 10 nucleotides match TRBD2. V shed 4 bases and J 2 bases; nucleotides not matched to a gene: 19. Germline CDR1 reads GTSNPN; CDR2 reads SVGIG (reference sequence). The CDR3 is 19 residues long. The CDR3 loop reads CAWTGETSGPELRQETQYF. The CDR3 DNA reads as TGTGCCTGGACCGGGGAGACTAGCGGGCCCGAACTTAGACAAGAGACCCAGTACTTC.

The chain has TRBV2 and TRBJ2-7; a possible D gene is TRBD1 (6 bases). The CDR3 consists of 14 residues. Trimming pared 1 base from V and 11 bases from J, leaving 18 bases between. Germline V gene data show CDR1 as SNHLY and CDR2 as FYNNEI. In DNA form, the CDR3 reads TGTGCCAGCAGTGAAGATTGGACGCAGGGGTCCAAGTACTTC. Translating it yields CASSEDWTQGSKYF.

CDR3 coding DNA: TGCGCCAGCAGCCCTCGGGCTAGCGGGGGTGAGGAGACCCAGTACTTC. Protein sequence: CASSPRASGGEETQYF. This rearrangement joins TRBV4-3 to TRBJ2-5; 10 nucleotides match TRBD2. There are 16 residues in the CDR3. CDR1 is LGHNA, CDR2 YSLEER, per germline. The trim removed 4 bases at V and 5 bases at J, leaving 10 bases unmatched.

The chain has TRBV11-2 and TRBJ2-3; D gene uncertain. Trimming removed 2 bases from V and 0 bases from J, with 6 bases in between. Germline-derived CDR1 and CDR2 are SGHAT and FQNNGV. This CDR3 spans 14 amino acids. The CDR3 loop is CASSLSTSTDTQYF. CDR3 nucleotides: TGTGCCAGCAGCTTATCTACTAGCACAGATACGCAGTATTTT.

The CDR3 nucleotides read TGTGCCAGCAGCTTAGGGGCTAAGAACACTGAAGCTTTCTTT. It yields the protein CASSLGAKNTEAFF. V and J are TRBV7-9 and TRBJ1-1; D gene unclear. Trimming took off 1 base at V and 1 base at J, with 7 bases between the two ends. This CDR3 spans 14 amino acids. CDR1 and CDR2 (germline): SEHNR, FQNEAQ (reference sequence).